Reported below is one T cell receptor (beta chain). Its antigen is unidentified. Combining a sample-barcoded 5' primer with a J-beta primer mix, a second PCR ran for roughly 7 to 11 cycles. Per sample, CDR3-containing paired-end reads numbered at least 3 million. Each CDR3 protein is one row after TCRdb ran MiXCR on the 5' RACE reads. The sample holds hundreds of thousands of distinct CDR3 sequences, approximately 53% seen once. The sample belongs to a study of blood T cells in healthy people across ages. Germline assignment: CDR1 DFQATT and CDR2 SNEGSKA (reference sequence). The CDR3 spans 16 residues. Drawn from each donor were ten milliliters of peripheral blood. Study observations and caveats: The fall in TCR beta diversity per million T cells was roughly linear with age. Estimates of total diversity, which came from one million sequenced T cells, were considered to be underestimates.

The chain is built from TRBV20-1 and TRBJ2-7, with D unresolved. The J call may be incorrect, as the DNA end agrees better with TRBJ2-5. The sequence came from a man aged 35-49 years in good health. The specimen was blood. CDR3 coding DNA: TGCAGTGCTAGAGAGGTCCAGCTGACACTCAAAGAGACCCAGTACTTC. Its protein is CSAREVQLTLKETQYF.